This T cell receptor beta chain emerged from a study of shared T cell receptors in the human thymus. Here immunoSEQ multiplex PCR was the method, and the copy in TCRdb shows in-frame clones only, minus some. The repertoire holds about 380,000 clones, with approximately 95% as singletons. The receptor was derived from a human donor. The sequenced material came from thymocytes.

The CDR3 DNA reads as TGTGCCAGCAGTGAAAAGGTGAGATTCAGGGAGTCAAATCACTACGAGCAGTACTTC. Its protein is CASSEKVRFRESNHYEQYF. V gene TRBV6-1 combines with J gene TRBJ2-7; either TRBD1 or TRBD2 may supply D (5 bases each). Germline CDR1 MNHNS, CDR2 SASEGT. V was pared by 2 bases and J by 3 bases, with 26 bases between. The CDR3 consists of 19 residues.